This T cell receptor (beta chain) was sequenced during a study of cytomegalovirus exposure and HLA in healthy donors. The overall study: Inside one of the first data releases sat about 85 million unique TCRs taken from HLA-typed donors.

V was shortened by 3 bases and J by 5 bases, with 16 bases between the two germline ends. The CDR3 runs to 15 residues. Germline V lookup: CDR1 LNHDA, CDR2 SQIVND (reference sequence). This clone appeared a single time. Its antigen is unidentified. Researchers ran the PCR with 60 Vbeta and 13 Jbeta primers. The method was immunoSEQ multiplex PCR; TCRdb's version includes in-frame clones alone and lacks a portion of them. The data hold 95,000 to 100,000 clones, with 75% observed a single time. Notes on the study in general: The authors later found TCR association rates varying by HLA locus, with DRB1 most and HLA-C fewest. CMV serostatus was the only recorded immune exposure for donors. Excluded: some indistinguishable V segments such as TRBV6-2 and TRBV6-3.

This receptor was obtained from a man in his fifties in good health and CMV-seronegative. The rearrangement uses TRBV19 and TRBJ1-2; D ambiguous. Sequencing input: PBMCs. The DNA of the CDR3 is TGTGCCAGTAGTATCTCCGTCGAGGGCGGGTATGGCTACACCTTC. Its protein is CASSISVEGGYGYTF.